These 15 T cell receptor beta chains share one sample of origin, sequenced in a study of shared clonotypes between healthy human individuals. This table comes from immunoSEQ multiplex PCR, and its TCRdb copy is limited to in-frame clones, with some not included. The table records just over 2,000,000 clones, 95% of them present only once. Sequenced input: naive CD4+ T cells sorted from blood. Documented subset: CD45RA+ positively selected. Receptors originate from a man between 18 and 29 years old in good health.

CDR3 sequence (DNA): TGTGCCAGCAGCTTTCAGGGGACCAAAAACATTCAGTACTTC. It encodes CASSFQGTKNIQYF. V is TRBV7-9 and J is TRBJ2-4, with D possibly TRBD1 on 6 matching bases. In germline, CDR1 is SEHNR, CDR2 FQNEAQ (reference sequence). The ends were cut back, 3 bases at V and 2 bases at J, with 8 bases in the middle. The CDR3 has 14 residues.

This chain uses TRBV6-6 with TRBJ2-7; no definite D call. CDR3 length: 14 amino acids. V shed 2 bases and J shed 6 bases, with 14 bases lying between them. Germline V CDR1 and CDR2: MNHNY, SVGAGI (reference sequence). The CDR3 sequence: CASSYRYTGGEQYF. The CDR3 DNA reads as TGTGCCAGCAGTTACCGGTATACTGGTGGCGAGCAGTACTTC.

The chain's CDR3 is CASSPVLPGAGGYTF. The DNA for the CDR3 is TGTGCCAGCAGTCCGGTCCTACCAGGGGCTGGTGGCTACACCTTC. The chain carries TRBV28 and TRBJ1-2; D is perhaps TRBD1 (6 bases). With 5 bases removed from V and 7 bases from J, the gap between germline ends came to 20 bases. CDR1 is MDHEN and CDR2 is SYDVKM in the germline V gene. This CDR3 is 15 amino acids long.

A word on this clone: A much larger clone sits a single nucleotide away, making a read error possible. This sample also contains other DNA sequences that code for the same CDR3. This chain links TRBV5-1 with TRBJ2-7; unclear D gene. The V end lost 4 bases, the J end lost 0 bases, and 2 bases lay between the germline ends. CDR1 and CDR2 (germline): SGHRS, YFSETQ. The CDR3 contains 11 residues. In DNA form, the CDR3 reads TGCGCCAGCAGCACCTCCTACGAGCAGTACTTC. It translates to CASSTSYEQYF.

In this sample, this clone turned up once. This rearrangement joins TRBV7-9 to TRBJ1-4; unclear D gene. Between the trimmed V and J ends, which lost 4 bases and 0 bases, there was a span of 15 bases. Germline values: CDR1 SEHNR, CDR2 FQNEAQ (reference sequence). CDR3 length: 17 residues. The CDR3 bases are TGTGCCAGCAGCTCCTGGTTGGTTCAGGCAACTAATGAAAAACTGTTTTTT. Translating gives CASSSWLVQATNEKLFF. Full variable domain (missing parts from reference TRBV7-9 and TRBJ1-4): DTGVSQNPRHKITKRGQNVTFRCDPISEHNRLYWYRQTLGQGPEFLTYFQNEAQLEKSRLLSDRFSAERPKGSFSTLEIQRTEQGDSAMYLCASSSWLVQATNEKLFFGSGTQLSVL.

The chain has TRBV6-6 and TRBJ1-4, with a possible D match to TRBD1 (6 bases). Germline V gene lookup returns CDR1 MNHNY and CDR2 SVGAGI (reference sequence). The CDR3 runs to 15 residues. Trimming took off 7 bases at V and 0 bases at J, with 12 bases between the two ends. The CDR3 sequence: CASKGSGATNEKLFF. The CDR3, as DNA: TGTGCCAGCAAGGGTTCAGGGGCAACTAATGAAAAACTGTTTTTT.

This clone has at least ten counts. This chain joins TRBV7-2 and TRBJ1-4; 9 bases are a match to TRBD1. The germline V gene has CDR1 SGHTA and CDR2 FQGNSA. J lost 4 bases, V lost 5 bases, and 5 bases had no gene match. The CDR3 is made up of 15 amino acids. The CDR3 spells CASSEQGAVNEKLFF. CDR3 in DNA: TGTGCCAGCAGCGAACAGGGGGCGGTTAATGAAAAACTGTTTTTT.

This chain uses TRBV28 with TRBJ1-1; 9 bases are shared with TRBD1. The trim removed 2 bases at V and 3 bases at J, leaving 10 bases unmatched. This CDR3 is built from 17 residues. Germline values: CDR1 MDHEN, CDR2 SYDVKM. Here the CDR3 reads CASSLGGGQGWYTEAFF. CDR3 nucleotide sequence: TGTGCCAGCAGTTTAGGGGGGGGACAGGGCTGGTACACTGAAGCTTTCTTT. Based on the CDR3 plus reference TRBV28 and TRBJ1-1, the full variable domain is DVKVTQSSRYLVKRTGEKVFLECVQDMDHENMFWYRQDPGLGLRLIYFSYDVKMKEKGDIPEGYSVSREKKERFSLILESASTNQTSMYLCASSLGGGQGWYTEAFFGQGTRLTVV.

The chain couples TRBV28 to TRBJ1-5; no reliable D call. Germline loops: CDR1 MDHEN, CDR2 SYDVKM. Trimming cost V 5 bases and J 7 bases, with 18 bases left between them. The CDR3 sequence is 15 residues long. The CDR3 region has the DNA TGTGCCAGCAGTATAACTGTATTAGTCAACCAGCCCCAGCATTTT. Protein sequence: CASSITVLVNQPQHF.

This clone was seen a single time. V usage is TRBV5-6 and J usage is TRBJ2-7, with 9 bases fitting TRBD2. J lost 0 bases, V lost 7 bases, and 17 bases had no gene match. The germline V gene has CDR1 SGHDT and CDR2 YYEEEE. The length of the CDR3 is 18 residues. CDR3 region: CASSPPFTSGLPSYEQYF. The CDR3 DNA follows: TGTGCCAGCTCCCCACCGTTTACTAGCGGGTTACCCTCCTACGAGCAGTACTTC.

The chain couples TRBV21-1 to TRBJ2-5. TRBV21-1 is tagged as a pseudogene. The length of the CDR3 is 16 residues. CDR3 DNA: TGTGCCAGCAGCACACGGACCGACCCCTACCAAGAGACCCAGTACTTC. Its translation is CASSTRTDPYQETQYF.

The chain uses TRBV2 and TRBJ2-2; 10 bases fit TRBD1. The junction had 9 bases not matched to a gene; V was cut back by 4 bases and J by 10 bases. The CDR3 consists of 15 residues. The germline gives CDR1 SNHLY, CDR2 FYNNEI. The CDR3 nucleotides are TGTGCCAGCAGTGGACAGGGGGCCCTGTTTCAGGAGCTGTTTTTT. Translated, it gives CASSGQGALFQELFF.

V is TRBV19 and J is TRBJ1-2; TRBD1 might be the D (5 bases). The CDR3 is 15 amino acids. CDR1 and CDR2 from the germline V gene are LNHDA and SQIVND (reference sequence). The ends were cut back, 3 bases at V and 4 bases at J, with 15 bases in the middle. CDR3 residues: CASSMGPTEIYGYTF. CDR3 DNA: TGTGCCAGTAGTATGGGTCCGACAGAGATCTATGGCTACACCTTC.

This clone showed up just a few times. The sample holds other DNA sequences that translate to the same CDR3. The V and J genes are TRBV5-1 and TRBJ1-2; D is ambiguous. V gave up 3 bases and J gave up 2 bases, with 8 bases separating them. This CDR3 has 13 residues. Germline values: CDR1 SGHRS, CDR2 YFSETQ. For the CDR3, the DNA is TGCGCCAGCAGCTCGGACGGGAACTATGGCTACACCTTC. It yields the protein CASSSDGNYGYTF.

The chain has TRBV6-6 and TRBJ1-2, with 8 positions matching TRBD1. J was trimmed by 3 bases and V by 2 bases; bases with no gene match: 5. Germline V gene data show CDR1 as MNHNY and CDR2 as SVGAGI (reference sequence). This CDR3 has 15 amino acids. The CDR3 protein is CASSYRTGIDYGYTF. The CDR3 region has the DNA TGTGCCAGCAGTTACCGGACAGGGATCGACTATGGCTACACCTTC.